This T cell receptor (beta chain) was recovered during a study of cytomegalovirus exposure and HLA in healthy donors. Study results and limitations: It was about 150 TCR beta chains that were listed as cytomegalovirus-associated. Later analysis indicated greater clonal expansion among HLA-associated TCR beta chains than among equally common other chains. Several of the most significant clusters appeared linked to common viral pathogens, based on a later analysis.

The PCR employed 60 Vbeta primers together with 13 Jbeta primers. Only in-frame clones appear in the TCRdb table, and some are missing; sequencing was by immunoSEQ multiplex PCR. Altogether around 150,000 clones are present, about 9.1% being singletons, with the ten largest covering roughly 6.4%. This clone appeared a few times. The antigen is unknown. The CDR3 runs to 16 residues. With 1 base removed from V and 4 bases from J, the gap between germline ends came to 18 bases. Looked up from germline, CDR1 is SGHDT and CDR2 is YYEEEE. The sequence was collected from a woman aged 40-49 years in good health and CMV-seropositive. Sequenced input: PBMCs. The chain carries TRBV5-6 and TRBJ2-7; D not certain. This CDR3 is CASSLSGKHSRYEQYF. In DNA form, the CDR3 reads TGTGCCAGCAGCTTGTCTGGTAAGCATAGTAGATACGAGCAGTACTTC.